The 12 T cell receptor beta chains reported below all come from one sample, sequenced in a study of OX40 agonist ivuxolimab in advanced cancers. Clones were read by immunoSEQ multiplex PCR, and TCRdb kept only the in-frame ones, dropping some. The profile shows 60,000 to 70,000 clones, under 90% of them singletons. The sequences come from CD4+ or CD8+ T cells sorted from blood, collected in a trial of the OX40 agonist ivuxolimab. These receptors were obtained from an adult with an advanced solid tumor such as melanoma, head and neck, liver or kidney cancer.

The chain links TRBV30 to TRBJ2-3, with D uncertain. CDR3 length: 15 residues. V was pared by 4 bases and J by 0 bases, with 14 bases between. Germline V lookup: CDR1 GTSNPN, CDR2 SVGIG (reference sequence). The chain's CDR3 is CAWTPGRTSTDTQYF. The CDR3 DNA reads as TGTGCCTGGACTCCGGGCAGAACTAGCACAGATACGCAGTATTTT.

This chain joins TRBV5-1 and TRBJ2-3; 10 bases are a match to TRBD1. This CDR3 has 14 residues. The germline CDR1 and CDR2 sequences are SGHRS and YFSETQ. The V and J ends lost 5 bases and 4 bases, in that order; junction bases with no gene match: 4. The chain's CDR3 is CASSRDRGPDTQYF. The CDR3, as DNA: TGCGCCAGCAGTCGGGACAGGGGTCCAGATACGCAGTATTTT.

The rearrangement uses TRBV29-1 and TRBJ1-2, with 8 bases aligning to TRBD1. The CDR3 totals 14 residues. V lost 5 bases to trimming and J lost 4 bases; unmatched junction nucleotides: 9. From germline, CDR1 is SQVTM and CDR2 ANQGSEA. CDR3 coding DNA: TGCAGCGTTCCACACGGACAGGGAACCTATGGCTACACCTTC. It encodes CSVPHGQGTYGYTF.

The chain joins TRBV7-2 to TRBJ2-7, with D unclear. Trimming cost V 1 base and J 3 bases, with 10 bases left between them. The V gene's germline CDR1 is SGHTA and CDR2 FQGNSA. The CDR3 has 14 amino acids. The CDR3 DNA is TGTGCCAGCAGCTTAGAAGTTCGGAACTACGAGCAGTACTTC. It codes for CASSLEVRNYEQYF.

V is TRBV29-1 and J is TRBJ2-2, with D perhaps given as TRBD1 or TRBD2 (5 bases each). The CDR3 sequence is 13 residues long. Germline CDR1 is SQVTM and CDR2 is ANQGSEA. The CDR3 is CTVLGVYTGELFF. The CDR3 DNA follows: TGCACCGTCTTGGGGGTGTACACCGGGGAGCTGTTTTTT.

The V gene is TRBV6-1, the J gene TRBJ1-1, with 11 bases that match TRBD1. The trim removed 8 bases at V and 5 bases at J, leaving 1 base unmatched. The germline V gene encodes CDR1 MNHNS and CDR2 SASEGT. This CDR3 is built from 12 residues. The CDR3 nucleotides are TGTGCCAGCCGGGACAGGGGGACTGAAGCTTTCTTT. It encodes CASRDRGTEAFF.

A few counts support this clone. This chain connects TRBV7-9 to TRBJ1-5, with 9 bases identical to TRBD1. Trimming removed 1 base from V and 6 bases from J; junction bases left unmatched: 1. Per germline, CDR1 SEHNR and CDR2 FQNEAQ (reference sequence). CDR3 length: 14 amino acids. CDR3 bases: TGTGCCAGCAGCTTAGGGACAGGGGCTCAGCCCCAGCATTTT. Encoded protein: CASSLGTGAQPQHF.

This clone has just a few counts. This chain uses TRBV10-3 with TRBJ2-2; possibly TRBD2 for D (6 bases). The CDR3 consists of 16 residues. In germline, CDR1 is ENHRY, CDR2 SYGVKD. V lost 3 bases and J lost 4, with 15 bases in between. CDR3 DNA sequence: TGTGCCATCAGTGAAAGCCCAGGCGGGGCCACCGGGGAGCTGTTTTTT. It yields the protein CAISESPGGATGELFF.

The chain uses TRBV29-1 and TRBJ2-2; D not resolved. The germline V gene has CDR1 SQVTM and CDR2 ANQGSEA. This CDR3 is 13 amino acids long. V shed 8 bases and J shed 3 bases, with 13 bases lying between them. CDR3 protein: CSTEVWDTGELFF. The CDR3 nucleotides are TGCAGCACGGAAGTTTGGGACACCGGGGAGCTGTTTTTT.

The V gene is TRBV6-5, the J gene TRBJ1-3; D ambiguous. This CDR3 is 13 amino acids long. In germline, CDR1 is MNHEY, CDR2 SVGAGI. Trimming removed 6 bases at V and 4 bases at J, with 10 bases between. The CDR3 loop reads CASRSPQGNTIYF. The CDR3 nucleotides read TGTGCCAGCAGGAGTCCTCAAGGAAACACCATATATTTT.

This chain connects TRBV6-1 to TRBJ2-1; 10 nucleotides line up with TRBD2. The V gene end was trimmed by 7 bases and the J gene end by 5 bases; junction bases not matched to a gene: 2. CDR1 is MNHNS and CDR2 is SASEGT in the germline V gene. This CDR3 region has 13 residues. CDR3 DNA: TGTGCCAGCATACTAGCGGGGAACAATGAGCAGTTCTTC. Translated, it gives CASILAGNNEQFF.

The chain couples TRBV2 to TRBJ2-5; D is ambiguous. Between the trimmed V and J ends, which lost 1 base and 3 bases, there was a span of 0 bases. Germline values: CDR1 SNHLY, CDR2 FYNNEI. CDR3 length: 11 amino acids. The CDR3 nucleotides are TGTGCCAGCAGTGAAGAAGAGACCCAGTACTTC. It yields the protein CASSEEETQYF.